Below are 19 T cell receptor beta chains sequenced from a single sample in a study of blood T cells in healthy people across ages. For the second PCR, which ran for roughly 6 to 12 cycles, a sample-barcoded 5' primer and a J-beta primer mix were used. TCRdb called the 5' RACE reads again in MiXCR, with one record for every CDR3 protein. The sample yields over a million distinct CDR3 sequences, roughly 45% seen once. Sequenced input: blood. These TCRs come from a young woman in good health.

This clonotype was detected a few times. The chain combines TRBV6-6 with TRBJ2-7; D is possibly TRBD2 (5 bases). Germline CDR1 reads MNHNY; CDR2 reads SVGAGI (reference sequence). The CDR3 contains 15 residues. Trimming took off 2 bases at V and 0 bases at J, with 11 bases between the two ends. CDR3 in amino acids: CASSYRSGYSYEQYF. The CDR3, as DNA: TGTGCCAGCAGTTACAGGAGCGGATACTCCTACGAGCAGTACTTC.

This CDR3 reads CASSAERGALDGTQYF. The CDR3 DNA reads as TGTGCCAGCAGCGCCGAGCGGGGGGCCCTTGATGGGACGCAGTATTTT. This chain connects TRBV5-6 to TRBJ2-3; the match to TRBD2 covers 9 bases. The CDR3 runs to 16 residues. The V gene's germline CDR1 is SGHDT and CDR2 YYEEEE. Trimming removed 4 bases from V and 9 bases from J; junction bases left unmatched: 15.

This clonotype appeared a few times. Germline is not matched at one junction end, which may reflect a read error. The chain uses TRBV2 and TRBJ2-5; no definite D call. Germline values: CDR1 SNHLY, CDR2 FYNNEI. This CDR3 comprises 13 residues. CDR3 coding DNA: TGTGCCACCAAGGGATCCGCTCAAGGGACCCAGTACTTC. Translation gives CATKGSAQGTQYF. The full variable domain, in which reference TRBV2 and TRBJ2-5 provide the parts outside the CDR3, is EPEVTQTPSHQVTQMGQEVILRCVPISNHLYFYWYRQILGQKVEFLVSFYNNEISEKSEIFDDQFSVERPDGSNFTLKIRSTKLEDSAMYFCATKGSAQGTQYFGPGTRLLVL.

This clonotype occurred a few times. The gene calls are TRBV20-1 and TRBJ2-7; 14 bases are a match to TRBD2. Germline V gene data show CDR1 as DFQATT and CDR2 as SNEGSKA (reference sequence). V lost 6 bases and J lost 4; bases outside the gene matches: 5. The CDR3 runs to 14 residues. The CDR3 DNA reads TGCAGTGCCGGGACTAGCGGGGGCACATACGAGCAGTACTTC. Its protein is CSAGTSGGTYEQYF.

The chain couples TRBV7-9 to TRBJ1-1; D uncertain. The length of the CDR3 is 14 residues. V was shortened by 1 base and J by 3 bases, with 9 bases between the two germline ends. Germline lookup yields CDR1 SEHNR and CDR2 FQNEAQ (reference sequence). For the CDR3, the DNA is TGTGCCAGCAGCTTAGTGGTCAGGCACACTGAAGCTTTCTTT. Translation gives CASSLVVRHTEAFF.

This chain uses TRBV6-5 with TRBJ2-7; D unclear. V was cut by 5 bases and J by 0 bases, with 14 bases left in between. This CDR3 contains 15 residues. CDR1 and CDR2 from the germline V gene are MNHEY and SVGAGI. The CDR3 DNA reads as TGTGCCAGCAGTCCAGACATGTATGGCTCCTACGAGCAGTACTTC. Its translation is CASSPDMYGSYEQYF.

CDR3 nucleotide sequence: TGTGCCAGCAGTTTTTGGGTCCATAATGAAAAACTGTTTTTT. Encoded protein: CASSFWVHNEKLFF. The chain joins TRBV28 to TRBJ1-4; D ambiguous. The CDR3 runs 14 residues. V lost 3 bases and J lost 4, with 9 bases in between. Germline CDR1 reads MDHEN; CDR2 reads SYDVKM.

V usage is TRBV4-1 and J usage is TRBJ2-1; TRBD2 matches 7 bases. The DNA end is a closer match to TRBJ2-7, so the J assignment may be wrong. The CDR3 runs 16 residues. Germline V gives CDR1 MGHRA, CDR2 YSYEKL. CDR3 coding DNA: TGCGCCAGCAGCCTCTACCTCGGCGGGGACTACAATGAGCAGTACTTC. Its protein product is CASSLYLGGDYNEQYF.

In this sample, this clonotype turned up a few times. V is TRBV20-1 and J is TRBJ1-5; 9 bases map to TRBD1. Losses at the gene ends were 1 base for V and 6 bases for J; bases not matched to a gene: 13. The CDR3 extends over 17 amino acids. The germline gives CDR1 DFQATT, CDR2 SNEGSKA (reference sequence). The CDR3 DNA sequence: TGCAGTGCTAGAGCCTCACAGGGGGCCGCGATTATTCAGCCCCAGCATTTT. It specifies CSARASQGAAIIQPQHF.

This chain joins TRBV4-2 and TRBJ1-3; D is unclear. From germline, CDR1 is LGHNA and CDR2 YNFKEQ. The CDR3 covers 17 residues. V lost 1 base to trimming and J lost 0 bases, with 13 bases between them. As DNA, the CDR3 is TGTGCCAGCAGCCAAGCGTCCTCCTCCCCCTCTGGAAACACCATATATTTT. Translation: CASSQASSSPSGNTIYF.

The rearrangement links TRBV2 to TRBJ1-2; D gene ambiguous. The germline V gene has CDR1 SNHLY and CDR2 FYNNEI. The V end lost 2 bases, the J end lost 8 bases, and 12 bases lay between the germline ends. This CDR3 spans 13 amino acids. The CDR3 region is CASSERSERGYTF. The CDR3 DNA follows: TGTGCCAGCAGTGAACGGTCGGAGAGGGGCTACACCTTC.

The chain links TRBV20-1 to TRBJ2-7, with 8 nucleotides matching TRBD2. CDR1 and CDR2 (germline): DFQATT, SNEGSKA (reference sequence). This CDR3 has 16 amino acids. Trimming cost V 0 bases and J 2 bases; bases outside gene matches: 9. DNA of the CDR3: TGCAGTGCTAGAGATGTGGTCTTAGCGGGGCCCTACGAGCAGTACTTC. Translating gives CSARDVVLAGPYEQYF.

This clonotype was seen a few times. The chain combines TRBV3-1 with TRBJ2-1; D not certain. Germline V gives CDR1 LGHDT, CDR2 YNNKEL (reference sequence). The length of the CDR3 is 15 residues. V was shortened by 6 bases and J by 4 bases, with 16 bases between the two germline ends. Here the CDR3 DNA reads TGTGCCAGCAGTCATGGTAATAATCTATACAATGAGCAGTTCTTC. Protein sequence: CASSHGNNLYNEQFF.

This clonotype was seen once. The chain combines TRBV7-9 with TRBJ2-7; D perhaps matches TRBD1 (6 bases). Germline V CDR1 and CDR2: SEHNR, FQNEAQ (reference sequence). This CDR3 comprises 16 residues. V gave up 5 bases and J gave up 9 bases, with 26 bases separating them. In DNA, the CDR3 is TGTGCCAGCAGCGACTCAACAGGGATTACTCCTAACGGGCAGTACTTC. This encodes CASSDSTGITPNGQYF.

This clonotype was picked up many times. The chain joins TRBV29-1 to TRBJ2-3; D not certain. This CDR3 spans 12 amino acids. Germline CDR1 is SQVTM and CDR2 is ANQGSEA. Trimming pared 4 bases from V and 0 bases from J, leaving 5 bases between. The CDR3 spells CSVAPSTDTQYF. The CDR3 nucleotides read TGCAGCGTTGCTCCGAGCACAGATACGCAGTATTTT.

The V and J genes are TRBV11-3 and TRBJ2-7, with 9 bases aligning to TRBD1. CDR1 SGHNT and CDR2 YENEEA come from the germline V gene. J gave up 1 base and V 5 bases, and 9 bases lay outside the gene matches. The CDR3 is 16 residues long. The CDR3 bases are TGTGCCAGCAGCCCGCGAGGGGGACAGGGATCCTACGAGCAGTACTTC. It encodes CASSPRGGQGSYEQYF.

This clonotype was counted a few times. In DNA, the CDR3 is TGTGCCAGCAGCTCCTCCGGGGGGACAGGGGAACGAAATACGCAGTATTTT. Amino acid sequence: CASSSSGGTGERNTQYF. V is TRBV7-8 and J is TRBJ2-3, with 10 positions matching TRBD1. The germline V gene encodes CDR1 SGHVS and CDR2 FQNEAQ. Trimming took 4 bases from V and 7 from J; bases not matched to a gene: 14. The CDR3 runs to 17 residues.

The sample holds a few counts of this clonotype. The J gene is TRBJ1-2, the V gene TRBV20-1; possible D gene TRBD1, 5 bases. The CDR3 has 13 residues. V dropped 5 bases and J dropped 3 bases, with 13 bases sitting between them. Germline V CDR1 and CDR2: DFQATT, SNEGSKA (reference sequence). DNA of the CDR3: TGCAGTGCTCGCCCCGGGGCGGACTATGGCTACACCTTC. Protein product: CSARPGADYGYTF.

Comment on this clonotype: This sequence may be a read error, since a much larger clone differs from it by one base. This sequence joins TRBV29-1 and TRBJ1-2; no clear D gene. The CDR3 is 13 residues long. The germline gives CDR1 SQVTM, CDR2 ANQGSEA. DNA of the CDR3: TGCGGCGTTGTCCGGGGAGACTCGGCTGGCTACACCTTC. Amino acids: CGVVRGDSAGYTF.